This T cell receptor beta chain emerged from a study of shared clonotypes between healthy human individuals. Whole-study context: Used for every donor were three CD4 naive, three CD4 memory, two CD8 naive and one CD8 memory plate.

In regard to this clone: Its cognate antigen is unknown.

Terminally differentiated effector memory CD45RA+ cells were left out of the naive CD8 fraction, which was CD45RO-negative and positively selected for CCR7. Donors were healthy HIV-negative adults without recent acute infections or vaccinations. Template for every sorted-subset replicate PCR totaled around 210 ng DNA, some 30,000 T cell genomes. Sequenced by immunoSEQ multiplex PCR; TCRdb stores in-frame clones only, minus some. Here the sample spans some 2,100,000 clones, about 93% being singletons. The V end lost 3 bases, the J end lost 1 base, and 13 bases lay between the germline ends. Germline V gives CDR1 MNHEY, CDR2 SMNVEV (reference sequence). The length of the CDR3 is 15 residues. Overall study results and limits: Larger estimated richness was generally seen in naive subsets than in memory subsets.

This receptor was taken from a man aged 18-30 years in good health. Some clones in this sample may be carry-over from other donors' samples. This chain joins TRBV27 and TRBJ2-7, with D unresolved. Sequencing was performed on naive CD8+ T cells from PBMCs. CDR3 region: CASSFTVLGSYEQYF. CDR3 bases: TGTGCCAGCAGTTTCACCGTTCTGGGGTCCTACGAGCAGTACTTC.